A selection of T cell receptor beta chains follows, all from one sample in a study of CD8 T cells in Susac syndrome. MiXCR was run by TCRdb on the immunoSEQ multiplex PCR reads, yielding one entry per CDR3 protein. Of 300,000 or so distinct CDR3 sequences listed, around 90% are singletons. The sample consisted of CD4+ T cells from PBMCs. Source of these receptors: a human donor with multiple sclerosis. Both conserved end residues are part of each CDR3. A D gene is named only where the DNA matches it firmly. Expanded clones are given a class, and other clones once, few, many or no size at all.

abundance,j_gene,v_gene,d_gene,CDR3aa,CDR3nt
.,TRBJ2-1,TRBV5-6,.,CASSLLGSQLYNEQFF,TGTGCCAGCAGCTTGTTGGGTTCACAGCTATACAATGAGCAGTTCTTC
few,TRBJ2-5,TRBV11-1,TRBD2,CASSGSGETQYF,TGTGCCAGCTCTGGTAGCGGGGAGACCCAGTACTTC
once,TRBJ2-1,TRBV6-2/TRBV6-3,TRBD2,CASSYSPSGTVNEQFF,TGTGCCAGCAGTTACTCACCTAGCGGAACCGTCAATGAGCAGTTCTTC
.,TRBJ1-2,TRBV2,.,CASSEGGQRDGYTF,TGTGCCAGCAGTGAGGGGGGGCAGAGGGATGGCTACACCTTC
few,TRBJ2-7,TRBV7-9,TRBD2,CASSLGLAVYEQYF,TGCGCCAGCAGCTTAGGACTAGCAGTCTACGAGCAGTACTTC
.,TRBJ2-1,TRBV7-2,TRBD2,CATGTSASYNEQFF,TGTGCCACGGGCACTAGCGCCTCTTACAATGAGCAGTTCTTC
once,TRBJ2-3,TRBV20-1,TRBD2,CSAPGERGPTDTQYF,TGCAGTGCTCCCGGTGAGCGGGGGCCCACAGATACGCAGTATTTT
.,TRBJ2-1,TRBV30,.,CAWSVLLEQFF,TGTGCCTGGAGTGTACTTCTTGAGCAGTTCTTC
.,TRBJ2-4,TRBV6-1,.,CASKISLAKNIQYF,TGTGCCAGCAAAATCTCTTTAGCCAAAAACATTCAGTACTTC
.,TRBJ2-3,TRBV2,.,CATGTQVNSDTQYF,TGTGCCACCGGGACTCAGGTGAACTCAGATACGCAGTATTTT
.,TRBJ2-7,TRBV3-1,TRBD2,CASSPRDGGAYEQYF,TGTGCCAGCAGCCCCAGAGATGGGGGGGCCTACGAGCAGTACTTC
.,TRBJ1-1,TRBV29-1,.,CSVRGILTEAFF,TGCAGCGTAAGGGGCATTTTGACTGAAGCTTTCTTT
.,TRBJ1-6,TRBV6-5,.,CASSYGRRHSPLHF,TGTGCCAGCAGTTACGGAAGGAGGCATTCACCCCTCCACTTT
once,TRBJ1-2,TRBV6-5,.,CASRMNRARYGYTF,TGTGCCAGCAGAATGAACAGGGCGCGCTATGGCTACACCTTC
.,TRBJ1-5,TRBV28,.,CASRIRGPRNQPQHF,TGTGCCAGCAGGATAAGAGGTCCGAGGAATCAGCCCCAGCATTTT
.,TRBJ2-7,TRBV20-1,.,CSARAGSSYEQYF,TGCAGTGCTAGGGCGGGATCCTCCTACGAGCAGTACTTC
few,TRBJ1-2,TRBV30,.,CAWTVPPYGYTF,TGTGCCTGGACAGTCCCTCCCTATGGCTACACCTTC
.,TRBJ2-1,TRBV9,TRBD2,CASSVAPMASGSQYNEQFF,TGTGCCAGCAGCGTAGCCCCAATGGCTAGCGGGAGCCAGTACAATGAGCAGTTCTTC
.,TRBJ2-3,TRBV5-1,.,CASSLSLGRMQYF,TGCGCCAGCAGCTTATCCCTAGGGCGGATGCAGTATTTT
.,TRBJ1-1,TRBV15,.,CATSPRQRDTEAFF,TGTGCCACCAGCCCTAGGCAAAGGGACACTGAAGCTTTCTTT
once,TRBJ2-1,TRBV7-2,TRBD2,CASSQPGTSGRDEQFF,TGTGCCAGCAGCCAACCCGGGACTAGCGGGAGGGATGAGCAGTTCTTC
.,TRBJ1-2,TRBV20-1,.,CSAPRGNYGYTF,TGCAGTGCCCCCCGGGGGAACTATGGCTACACCTTC
.,TRBJ2-3,TRBV6-1,.,CASGGRSLATQYF,TGTGCCAGCGGTGGACGTAGTTTAGCCACACAGTATTTT
.,TRBJ2-7,TRBV7-9,.,CASQGLGGPYEQYF,TGTGCCAGCCAGGGCCTCGGTGGCCCCTACGAGCAGTACTTC
.,TRBJ1-1,TRBV6-6,.,CASSYDHPMKDEAFF,TGTGCCAGCAGTTACGACCACCCAATGAAGGATGAAGCTTTCTTT
.,TRBJ2-1,TRBV3-1,TRBD2,CASSRSAGGWDEQFF,TGTGCCAGCAGCCGTTCCGCGGGGGGCTGGGATGAGCAGTTCTTC
few,TRBJ2-7,TRBV5-6,TRBD1,CASRRGGQVSSYEQYF,TGTGCCAGCAGAAGAGGGGGACAGGTTAGCTCCTACGAGCAGTACTTC
once,TRBJ1-1,TRBV15,.,CATSRVGGGYTEAFF,TGTGCCACCAGCAGAGTAGGGGGGGGGTACACTGAAGCTTTCTTT
once,TRBJ1-6,TRBV20-1,.,CSAPAVGGSGGSPLHF,TGCAGTGCTCCGGCCGTGGGGGGCTCGGGGGGTTCACCCCTCCACTTT
once,TRBJ1-3,TRBV5-1,.,CASSLEPGEAGNTIYF,TGCGCCAGCAGCTTGGAACCAGGGGAGGCTGGAAACACCATATATTTT
.,TRBJ1-5,TRBV19,.,CASSREGKNQPQHF,TGTGCCAGTAGCAGGGAAGGTAAGAATCAGCCCCAGCATTTT
.,TRBJ2-1,TRBV24-1,.,CATSDHWGRGYNEQFF,TGTGCCACCAGTGACCATTGGGGTCGGGGGTACAATGAGCAGTTCTTC
.,TRBJ1-6,TRBV7-9,.,CASSLPGLNSPLHF,TGTGCCAGCAGCCTTCCGGGGCTCAATTCACCCCTCCACTTT
.,TRBJ2-7,TRBV29-1,.,CSVEAQGGGVTVYEQYF,TGCAGCGTTGAAGCTCAAGGAGGTGGAGTTACCGTGTACGAGCAGTACTTC
.,TRBJ2-5,TRBV10-3,TRBD1,CAIRGQGRETQYF,TGTGCCATCAGGGGACAGGGTCGAGAGACCCAGTACTTC
.,TRBJ2-3,TRBV3-1,TRBD2,CASSQDFSGGSTDTQYF,TGTGCCAGCAGCCAAGATTTTAGCGGGGGAAGCACAGATACGCAGTATTTT
.,TRBJ2-7,TRBV10-3,.,CAISASGAVYEQYF,TGTGCCATCAGCGCCTCTGGGGCCGTCTACGAGCAGTACTTC
.,TRBJ2-4,TRBV29-1,.,CSVSQGAKNIQYF,TGCAGCGTTAGCCAAGGGGCCAAAAACATTCAGTACTTC
.,TRBJ1-2,TRBV20-1,.,CSAELTAPRDYGYTF,TGCAGTGCTGAGCTCACAGCACCGCGAGACTATGGCTACACCTTC
.,TRBJ2-3,TRBV12-3/TRBV12-4,.,CASSPPGRRSTDTQYF,TGTGCCAGCAGTCCTCCGGGACGAAGGTCCACAGATACGCAGTATTTT
.,TRBJ1-4,TRBV10-3,.,CAIRGEINEKLFF,TGTGCCATCAGGGGGGAGATTAATGAAAAACTGTTTTTT
.,TRBJ2-6,TRBV7-9,.,CASSLVVGGSGANVLTF,TGTGCCAGCAGCTTAGTCGTGGGGGGATCTGGGGCCAACGTCCTGACTTTC
.,TRBJ2-2,TRBV12-3/TRBV12-4,.,CASSFRRGTGELFF,TGTGCCAGCAGTTTTCGCAGGGGCACCGGGGAGCTGTTTTTT
.,TRBJ2-3,TRBV20-1,.,CSASGPTDTQYF,TGCAGTGCTAGCGGACCCACAGATACGCAGTATTTT
.,TRBJ2-3,TRBV7-3,.,CASSLADGDTQYF,TGTGCCAGCAGCTTAGCGGACGGAGATACGCAGTATTTT
.,TRBJ1-5,TRBV30,.,CAWSNGQDQPQHF,TGTGCCTGGAGTAATGGACAAGATCAGCCCCAGCATTTT
.,TRBJ2-1,TRBV20-1,TRBD1,CSAPTGWNEQFF,TGCAGTGCTCCGACAGGGTGGAATGAGCAGTTCTTC
once,TRBJ2-1,TRBV30,TRBD2,CAWSVSGGQFF,TGTGCCTGGAGTGTGAGCGGGGGGCAGTTCTTC